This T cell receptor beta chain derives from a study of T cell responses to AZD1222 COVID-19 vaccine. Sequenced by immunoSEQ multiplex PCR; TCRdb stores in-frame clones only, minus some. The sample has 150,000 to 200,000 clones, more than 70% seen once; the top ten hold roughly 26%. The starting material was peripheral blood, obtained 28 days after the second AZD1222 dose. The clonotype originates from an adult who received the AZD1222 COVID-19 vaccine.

CDR3 DNA: TGTGCCAGCAGTTCGGGACTAGCGGCGATGGTGGGTGAGCAGTTCTTC. Protein sequence: CASSSGLAAMVGEQFF. This chain connects TRBV6-5 to TRBJ2-1; 11 nucleotides agree with TRBD2. The germline V gene has CDR1 MNHEY and CDR2 SVGAGI. This CDR3 comprises 16 residues. Unmatched junction bases numbered 11, after V lost 4 bases and J lost 9 bases.